The 8 T cell receptor beta chains below come from one sample, sequenced in a study of technical replicates of blood from several donors. TCRdb keeps only in-frame clones here, not all; method: immunoSEQ multiplex PCR. The sample lists approximately 79,000 clones, more than 85% seen once, with around 0.38% in the top ten. The sequenced sample was T cells isolated from PBMCs. Source of these receptors: a human donor in good health.

The V call is TRBV2, the J call TRBJ2-3; 8 bases agree with TRBD1. Germline CDR1 is SNHLY and CDR2 is FYNNEI. Germline trimming cut 3 bases from V and 0 bases from J; bases unmatched to any gene: 5. CDR3 length: 16 amino acids. CDR3 protein: CASSDPRTGSTDTQYF. The CDR3 DNA is TGTGCCAGCAGTGACCCCAGGACAGGGAGCACAGATACGCAGTATTTT.

The rearrangement uses TRBV21-1 and TRBJ1-1. TRBV21-1 is an annotated pseudogene. This CDR3 spans 10 amino acids. Here the CDR3 reads CASSRTEAFF. The CDR3 coding sequence is TGTGCCAGCAGTCGCACTGAAGCTTTCTTT.

The rearrangement uses TRBV7-9 and TRBJ1-2; possible D gene TRBD1, 6 bases. The germline V gene encodes CDR1 SEHNR and CDR2 FQNEAQ (reference sequence). The ends were cut back, 7 bases at V and 1 base at J, with 16 bases in the middle. The CDR3 totals 15 residues. CDR3 nucleotide sequence: TGTGCCAGCACCCCCCCCAACAGGGATAACTATGGCTACACCTTC. Translated, it gives CASTPPNRDNYGYTF. The entire variable domain, with the rest obtained from reference TRBV7-9 and TRBJ1-2, is as follows: DTGVSQNPRHKITKRGQNVTFRCDPISEHNRLYWYRQTLGQGPEFLTYFQNEAQLEKSRLLSDRFSAERPKGSFSTLEIQRTEQGDSAMYLCASTPPNRDNYGYTFGSGTRLTVV.

This rearrangement joins TRBV7-9 to TRBJ2-3; a possible D gene is TRBD1 (5 bases). The germline CDR1 and CDR2 sequences are SEHNR and FQNEAQ (reference sequence). Trimming pared 2 bases from V and 0 bases from J, leaving 6 bases between. The CDR3 totals 14 residues. The CDR3: CASSLRQSTDTQYF. The CDR3 nucleotides are TGTGCCAGCAGCTTAAGACAGAGCACAGATACGCAGTATTTT.

The J gene is TRBJ1-1, the V gene TRBV5-1, with 7 nucleotides matching TRBD1. With V trimmed by 4 bases and J by 0 bases, 9 bases remained unmatched. Looked up from germline, CDR1 is SGHRS and CDR2 is YFSETQ. This CDR3 contains 16 residues. In DNA form, the CDR3 reads TGCGCCAGCAGCCGCACAGGGGTCCCTATGAACACTGAAGCTTTCTTT. The encoded protein is CASSRTGVPMNTEAFF.

The rearrangement links TRBV11-3 to TRBJ2-7; 9 bases line up with TRBD1. Germline assignment: CDR1 SGHNT and CDR2 YENEEA. V lost 3 bases and J lost 3; bases outside the gene matches: 18. The CDR3 contains 19 residues. CDR3 protein: CASSLWTGVQRISVYEQYF. In nucleotides, the CDR3 is TGTGCCAGCAGCTTGTGGACAGGGGTCCAAAGGATTAGTGTCTACGAGCAGTACTTC.

The V and J genes are TRBV7-2 and TRBJ2-1; no clear D. V lost 4 bases to trimming and J lost 1 base, with 8 bases between them. The CDR3 spans 14 residues. CDR1 is SGHTA and CDR2 is FQGNSA in the germline V gene. The CDR3 DNA is TGTGCCAGCAGCTGGGCAGCATCCTACAATGAGCAGTTCTTC. Residues: CASSWAASYNEQFF.

The chain uses TRBV7-6 and TRBJ1-1; D perhaps matches TRBD1 (5 bases). The germline V and J ends were trimmed by 5 bases and 7 bases, with 26 bases remaining between them. CDR1 is SGHVS, CDR2 FNYEAQ, per germline. This CDR3 region has 17 residues. This chain's CDR3 is CASSPYTGTSSAIEAFF. In nucleotides, the CDR3 is TGTGCCAGCAGCCCCTACACCGGGACTTCTTCCGCCATTGAAGCTTTCTTT.